This T cell receptor (beta chain) was obtained from a study of cytomegalovirus exposure and HLA in healthy donors. General observations from the study: Reportedly, a later analysis found an Asian-associated ancestry cluster had fewer N-insertions than the roughly 670-donor mean. Presence/absence analyses rested on an assumption that sequencing depth was roughly uniform across donors.

The CDR3 loop spans 14 amino acids. CDR1 and CDR2 from the germline V gene are MNHNS and SASEGT. After removal of 3 bases from V and 1 base from J, the junction contained 1 base not matched to a gene. These donors counted as nominally healthy when sampled, but unrecorded immune exposures were likely. As for this clone: Its antigen is not known. This may be a read error, as it is one base from a much larger clone.

The PCR employed 60 Vbeta primers together with 13 Jbeta primers. The data were produced by immunoSEQ multiplex PCR, yet TCRdb's version contains in-frame clones alone and is incomplete. The repertoire holds 99,000 or so clones, with 70% to 85% as singletons. The TCR was taken from a woman younger than 35 in good health and CMV-seropositive. The chain combines TRBV6-1 with TRBJ2-3; 7 bases map to TRBD2. Material: PBMCs. The CDR3 DNA sequence: TGTGCCAGCAGTGAGACTAGCCGCACAGATACGCAGTATTTT. Translated: CASSETSRTDTQYF.